This paragraph reports one TCR beta chain. The source of the sample is a study of technical replicates of blood from a handful of donors. Sequenced by immunoSEQ multiplex PCR; TCRdb stores in-frame clones only, minus some. Seen here are fewer than 95,000 clones, 94% observed once, and the top ten hold 0.26%. V shed 3 bases and J shed 6 bases, with 15 bases lying between them. CDR1 is MRHNA, CDR2 SNTAGT, per germline. The CDR3 has 15 residues. Material for sequencing was T cells isolated from PBMCs. The origin of this receptor is a human donor in good health. The chain employs TRBV6-4 and TRBJ2-1; maybe TRBD2 (6 bases). The CDR3 is CASSEYSGGANEQFF. CDR3 bases: TGTGCCAGCAGTGAATACAGCGGAGGGGCCAATGAGCAGTTCTTC.